The clone carrying this TCR beta chain was detected a few times. The sample originates from a study of blood T cell repertoires in COVID-19. Study-wide context: The cDNA or gDNA used as material had been derived from T cells, B-cell-depleted T cells, or PBMCs.

Source study methods: Nucleated cell number was recorded as an estimate derived from reference gene primer amplification. Libraries were prepared by immunoSEQ multiplex PCR; TCRdb keeps only in-frame clonotypes and omits some of them. The V and J calls and the clone size are those of that table, but D and trimming were determined from the DNA. The sample has under 250,000 clones, around four fifths seen once. V was shortened by 1 base and J by 3 bases, with 5 bases between the two germline ends. The germline V gene encodes CDR1 SGHTA and CDR2 FQGNSA. The CDR3 consists of 13 residues. The chain couples TRBV7-2 to TRBJ2-3; D is unresolved. This TCR was sampled from a woman in her forties or fifties with acute or convalescent COVID-19. Sequencing input: peripheral blood. For the CDR3, the DNA is TGTGCCAGCAGCTTAGATCTGACAGATACGCAGTATTTT. Translating it yields CASSLDLTDTQYF.